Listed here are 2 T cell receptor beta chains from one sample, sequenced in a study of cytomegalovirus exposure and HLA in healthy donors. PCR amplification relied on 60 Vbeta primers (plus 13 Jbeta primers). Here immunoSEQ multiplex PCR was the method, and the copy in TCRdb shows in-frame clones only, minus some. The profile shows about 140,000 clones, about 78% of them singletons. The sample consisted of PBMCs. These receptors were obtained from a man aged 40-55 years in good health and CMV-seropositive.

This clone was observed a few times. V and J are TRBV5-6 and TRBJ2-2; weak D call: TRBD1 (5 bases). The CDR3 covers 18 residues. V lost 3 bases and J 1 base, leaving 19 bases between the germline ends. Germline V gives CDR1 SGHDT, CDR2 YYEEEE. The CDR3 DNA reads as TGTGCCAGCAGCTCGTTATCCCGAGGAAGGGGGAACACCGGGGAGCTGTTTTTT. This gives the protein CASSSLSRGRGNTGELFF.

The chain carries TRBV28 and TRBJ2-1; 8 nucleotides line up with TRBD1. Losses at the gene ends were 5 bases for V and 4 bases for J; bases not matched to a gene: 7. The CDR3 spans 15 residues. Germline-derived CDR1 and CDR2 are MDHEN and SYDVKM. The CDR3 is CASSPGTGIYNEQFF. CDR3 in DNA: TGTGCCAGCAGTCCTGGGACAGGTATTTACAATGAGCAGTTCTTC.